This T cell receptor beta chain is from a study of T cell responses to AZD1222 COVID-19 vaccine. General study points: The donors showed a predominance of white British ancestry and of females, with possible underestimation of clonal diversity. Spike-specific TCR breadth and depth were elevated following two AZD1222 doses. Baseline serology detected seropositivity in only a handful of AZD1222 recipients.

The V end lost 2 bases, the J end lost 6 bases, and 17 bases lay between the germline ends. Germline assignment: CDR1 SGHTA and CDR2 FQGNSA. CDR3 length: 15 residues. Repertoires were generated with immunoSEQ multiplex PCR, while TCRdb's copy carries only in-frame clones and drops some. The repertoire includes 95,000 to 150,000 clones, under 95% of them detected once, and 4% to 6% sits in the top ten. Second-dose recipients at about 4 or about 12 weeks were treated as one pooled group. In regard to this clone: Antigen specificity is unknown.

The starting material was peripheral blood, obtained 28 days after the second AZD1222 dose. The sequence was collected from an adult who received the AZD1222 COVID-19 vaccine. The rearrangement uses TRBV7-2 and TRBJ2-7; TRBD1 is a possible D gene (6 bases). The CDR3 DNA sequence: TGTGCCAGCAGCTTACGTGGGGTCCAGGGGAGCGAGCAGTACTTC. Protein sequence: CASSLRGVQGSEQYF. The full variable domain, completed using reference TRBV7-2 and TRBJ2-7, is GAGVSQSPSNKVTEKGKDVELRCDPISGHTALYWYRQSLGQGLEFLIYFQGNSAPDKSGLPSDRFSAERTGGSVSTLTIQRTQQEDSAVYLCASSLRGVQGSEQYFGPGTRLTVT.